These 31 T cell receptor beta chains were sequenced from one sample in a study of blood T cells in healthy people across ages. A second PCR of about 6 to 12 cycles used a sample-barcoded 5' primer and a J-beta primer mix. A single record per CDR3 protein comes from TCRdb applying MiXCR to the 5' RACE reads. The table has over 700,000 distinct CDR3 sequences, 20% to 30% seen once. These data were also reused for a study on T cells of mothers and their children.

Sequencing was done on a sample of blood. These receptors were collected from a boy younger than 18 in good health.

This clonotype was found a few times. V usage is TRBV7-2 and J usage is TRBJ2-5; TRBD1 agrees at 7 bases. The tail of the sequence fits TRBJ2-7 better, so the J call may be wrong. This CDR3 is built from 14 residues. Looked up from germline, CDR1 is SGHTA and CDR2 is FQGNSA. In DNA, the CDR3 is TGTGCCAGCAGCTTCTCGACAGGGAGTTACGAGCAGTACTTC. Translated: CASSFSTGSYEQYF.

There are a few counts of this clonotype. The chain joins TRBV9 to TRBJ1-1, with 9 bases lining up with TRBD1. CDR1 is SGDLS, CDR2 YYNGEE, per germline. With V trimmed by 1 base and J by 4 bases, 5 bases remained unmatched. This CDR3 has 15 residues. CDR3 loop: CASSVQDRGSTEAFF. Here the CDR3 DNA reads TGTGCCAGCAGCGTACAGGACAGGGGAAGCACTGAAGCTTTCTTT.

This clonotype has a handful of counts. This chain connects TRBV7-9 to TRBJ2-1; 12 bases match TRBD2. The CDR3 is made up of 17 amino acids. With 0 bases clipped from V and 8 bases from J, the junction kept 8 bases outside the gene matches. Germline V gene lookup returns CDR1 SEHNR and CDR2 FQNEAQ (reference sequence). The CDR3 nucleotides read TGTGCCAGCAGCTTAGCGTCTAGCGGGGGGGCTTGGTATGAGCAGTTCTTC. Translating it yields CASSLASSGGAWYEQFF.

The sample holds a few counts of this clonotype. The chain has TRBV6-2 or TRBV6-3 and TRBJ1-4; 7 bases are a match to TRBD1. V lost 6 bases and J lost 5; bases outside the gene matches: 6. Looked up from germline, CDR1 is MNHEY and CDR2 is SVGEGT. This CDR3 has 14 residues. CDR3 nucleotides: TGTGCCAGCAGGCGGACAGGTGGAAATGAAAAACTGTTTTTT. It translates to CASRRTGGNEKLFF.

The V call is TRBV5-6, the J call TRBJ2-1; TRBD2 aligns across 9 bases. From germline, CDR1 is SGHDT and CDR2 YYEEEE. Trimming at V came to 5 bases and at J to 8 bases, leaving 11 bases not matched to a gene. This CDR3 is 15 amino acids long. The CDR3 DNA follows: TGTGCCAGCAGTTCCATAGCGGGAGTATCCTATGAGCAGTTCTTC. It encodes CASSSIAGVSYEQFF.

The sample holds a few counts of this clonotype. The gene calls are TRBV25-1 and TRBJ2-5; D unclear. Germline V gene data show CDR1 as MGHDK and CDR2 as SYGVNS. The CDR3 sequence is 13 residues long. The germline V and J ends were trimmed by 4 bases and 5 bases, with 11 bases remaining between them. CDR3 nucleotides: TGTGCCAGCAGTGCCCAACTGGGGGAGACCCAGTACTTC. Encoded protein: CASSAQLGETQYF. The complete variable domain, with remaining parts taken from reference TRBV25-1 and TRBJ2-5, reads EADIYQTPRYLVIGTGKKITLECSQTMGHDKMYWYQQDPGMELHLIHYSYGVNSTEKGDLSSESTVSRIRTEHFPLTLESARPSHTSQYLCASSAQLGETQYFGPGTRLLVL.

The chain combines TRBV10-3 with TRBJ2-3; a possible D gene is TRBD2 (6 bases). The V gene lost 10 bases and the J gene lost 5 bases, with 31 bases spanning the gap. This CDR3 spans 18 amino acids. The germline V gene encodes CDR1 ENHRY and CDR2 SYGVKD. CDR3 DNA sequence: TGTGCCACCGAAGACCCAGGAGACTTCTGGAGGGCCGAAGATACGCAGTATTTT. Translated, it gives CATEDPGDFWRAEDTQYF.

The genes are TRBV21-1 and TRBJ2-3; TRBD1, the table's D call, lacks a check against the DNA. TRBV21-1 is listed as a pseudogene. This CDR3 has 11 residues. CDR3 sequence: CASSSGRGKDF. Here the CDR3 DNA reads TGTGCCAGCAGCTCCGGACGAGGGAAGGATTTT.

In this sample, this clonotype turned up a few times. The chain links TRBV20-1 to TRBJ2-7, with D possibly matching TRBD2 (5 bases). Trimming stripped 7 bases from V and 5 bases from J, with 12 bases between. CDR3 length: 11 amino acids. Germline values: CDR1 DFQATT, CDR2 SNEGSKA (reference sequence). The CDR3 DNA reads TGCAGTGTCGAGGGAGACCACGAGCAGTACTTC. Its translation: CSVEGDHEQYF.

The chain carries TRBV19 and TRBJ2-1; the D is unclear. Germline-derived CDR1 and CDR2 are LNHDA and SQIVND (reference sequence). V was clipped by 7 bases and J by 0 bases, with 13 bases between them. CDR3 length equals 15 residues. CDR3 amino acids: CASNLIGSSYNEQFF. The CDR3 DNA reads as TGTGCCAGTAACCTAATCGGAAGCTCCTACAATGAGCAGTTCTTC. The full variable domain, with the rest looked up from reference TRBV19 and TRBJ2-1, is DGGITQSPKYLFRKEGQNVTLSCEQNLNHDAMYWYRQDPGQGLRLIYYSQIVNDFQKGDIAEGYSVSREKKESFPLTVTSAQKNPTAFYLCASNLIGSSYNEQFFGPGTRLTVL.

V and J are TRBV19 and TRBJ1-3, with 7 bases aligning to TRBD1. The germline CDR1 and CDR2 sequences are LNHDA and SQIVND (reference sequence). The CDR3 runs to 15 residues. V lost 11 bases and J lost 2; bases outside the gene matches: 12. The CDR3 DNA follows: TGTGCCTCCAACCAGGGGGTCAGAACTGGAAACACCATATATTTT. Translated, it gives CASNQGVRTGNTIYF.

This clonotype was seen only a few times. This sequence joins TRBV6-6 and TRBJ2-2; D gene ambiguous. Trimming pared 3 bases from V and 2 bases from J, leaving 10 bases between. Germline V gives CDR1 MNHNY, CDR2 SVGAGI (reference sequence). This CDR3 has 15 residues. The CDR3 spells CASSYWTANTGELFF. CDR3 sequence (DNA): TGTGCCAGCAGTTATTGGACGGCAAACACCGGGGAGCTGTTTTTT.

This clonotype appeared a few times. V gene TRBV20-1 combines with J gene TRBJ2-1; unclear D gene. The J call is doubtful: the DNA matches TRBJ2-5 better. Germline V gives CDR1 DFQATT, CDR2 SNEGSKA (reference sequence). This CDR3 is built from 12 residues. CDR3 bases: TGCAGTGCTATTCTAAGGGCCGAGACCCAGTACTTC. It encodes CSAILRAETQYF.

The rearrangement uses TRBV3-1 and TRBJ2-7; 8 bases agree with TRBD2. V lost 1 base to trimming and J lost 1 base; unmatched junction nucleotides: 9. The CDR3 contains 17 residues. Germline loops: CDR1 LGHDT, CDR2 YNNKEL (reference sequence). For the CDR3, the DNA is TGTGCCAGCAGCCAAGCTCCCGGGTTAGCGGGGTCCTACGAGCAGTACTTC. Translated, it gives CASSQAPGLAGSYEQYF.

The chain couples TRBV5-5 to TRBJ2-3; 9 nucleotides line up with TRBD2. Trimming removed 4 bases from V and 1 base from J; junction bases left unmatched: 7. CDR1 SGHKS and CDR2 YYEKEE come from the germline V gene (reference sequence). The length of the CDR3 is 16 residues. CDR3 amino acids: CASSDRIAGGTDTQYF. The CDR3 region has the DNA TGTGCCAGCAGCGACCGTATAGCGGGGGGCACAGATACGCAGTATTTT.

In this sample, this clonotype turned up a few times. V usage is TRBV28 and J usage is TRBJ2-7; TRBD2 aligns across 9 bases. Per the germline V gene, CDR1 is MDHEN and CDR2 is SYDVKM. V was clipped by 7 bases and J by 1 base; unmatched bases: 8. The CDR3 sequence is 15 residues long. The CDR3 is CASTWGGRGSYEQYF. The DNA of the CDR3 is TGTGCCAGCACCTGGGGCGGGAGGGGGTCCTACGAGCAGTACTTC.

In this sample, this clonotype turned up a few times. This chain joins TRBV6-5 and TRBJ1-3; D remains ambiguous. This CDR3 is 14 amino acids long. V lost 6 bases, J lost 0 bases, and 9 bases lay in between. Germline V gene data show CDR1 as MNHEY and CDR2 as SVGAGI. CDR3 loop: CASRPVPSGNTIYF. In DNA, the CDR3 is TGTGCCAGCAGGCCCGTACCCTCTGGAAACACCATATATTTT.

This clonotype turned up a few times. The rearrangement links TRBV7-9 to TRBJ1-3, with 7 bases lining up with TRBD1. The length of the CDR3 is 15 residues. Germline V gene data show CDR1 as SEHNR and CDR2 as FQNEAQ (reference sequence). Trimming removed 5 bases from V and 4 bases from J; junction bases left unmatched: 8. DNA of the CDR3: TGTGCCAGCAGCCTCGGAAGGGGGCTCGGAAACACCATATATTTT. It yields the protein CASSLGRGLGNTIYF.

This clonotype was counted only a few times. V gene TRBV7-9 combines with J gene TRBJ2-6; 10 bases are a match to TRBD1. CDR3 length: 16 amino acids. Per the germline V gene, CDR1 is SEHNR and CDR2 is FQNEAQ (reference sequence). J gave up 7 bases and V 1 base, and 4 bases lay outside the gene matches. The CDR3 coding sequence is TGTGCCAGCAGCTTAGGGGGGACAGGGGAAGCCAACGTCCTGACTTTC. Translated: CASSLGGTGEANVLTF.

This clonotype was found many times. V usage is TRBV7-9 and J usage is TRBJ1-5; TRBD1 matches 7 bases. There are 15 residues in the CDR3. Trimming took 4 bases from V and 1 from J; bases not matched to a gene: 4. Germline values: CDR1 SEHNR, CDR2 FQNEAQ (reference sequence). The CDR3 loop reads CASSSTGASNQPQHF. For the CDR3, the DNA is TGTGCCAGCAGCTCCACAGGGGCAAGCAATCAGCCCCAGCATTTT.

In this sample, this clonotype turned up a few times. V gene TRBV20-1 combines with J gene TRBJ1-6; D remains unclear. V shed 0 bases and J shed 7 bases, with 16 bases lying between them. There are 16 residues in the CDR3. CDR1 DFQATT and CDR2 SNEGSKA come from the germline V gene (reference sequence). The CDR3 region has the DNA TGCAGTGCTAGAGATCGTAGGGCTAGAGTGAATTCACCCCTCCACTTT. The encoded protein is CSARDRRARVNSPLHF.

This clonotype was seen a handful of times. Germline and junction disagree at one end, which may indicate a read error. The CDR3 region is CTSSPSGVGSYEQYF. The CDR3 DNA sequence: TGTACCAGCAGCCCTAGCGGGGTAGGATCCTACGAGCAGTACTTC. This rearrangement joins TRBV13 to TRBJ2-5; TRBD2 aligns across 9 bases. The J call may be wrong; the DNA end is better matched by TRBJ2-7. CDR1 is PRHDT, CDR2 FYEKMQ, per germline (reference sequence). The CDR3 is 15 amino acids.

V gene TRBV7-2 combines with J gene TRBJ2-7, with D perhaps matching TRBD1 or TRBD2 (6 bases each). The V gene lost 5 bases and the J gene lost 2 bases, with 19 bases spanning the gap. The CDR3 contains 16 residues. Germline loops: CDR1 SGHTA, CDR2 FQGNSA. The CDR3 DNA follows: TGTGCCAGCAGCAGGGGGGCCGGAGTTAAGACCTACGAGCAGTACTTC. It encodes CASSRGAGVKTYEQYF.

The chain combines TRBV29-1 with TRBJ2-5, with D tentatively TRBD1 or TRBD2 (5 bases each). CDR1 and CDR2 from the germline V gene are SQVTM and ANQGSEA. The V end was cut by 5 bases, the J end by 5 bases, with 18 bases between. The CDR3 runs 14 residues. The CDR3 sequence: CSVIYLGDGETQYF. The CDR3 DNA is TGCAGCGTTATCTATTTGGGGGATGGGGAGACCCAGTACTTC.

The CDR3 loop reads CSALRLAGVGEQFF. CDR3 nucleotides: TGCAGTGCTCTCCGACTAGCGGGAGTCGGTGAGCAGTTCTTC. The rearrangement links TRBV20-1 to TRBJ2-1; 12 bases match TRBD2. Germline assignment: CDR1 DFQATT and CDR2 SNEGSKA (reference sequence). V lost 5 bases to trimming and J lost 9 bases; unmatched junction nucleotides: 8. The CDR3 has 14 amino acids.

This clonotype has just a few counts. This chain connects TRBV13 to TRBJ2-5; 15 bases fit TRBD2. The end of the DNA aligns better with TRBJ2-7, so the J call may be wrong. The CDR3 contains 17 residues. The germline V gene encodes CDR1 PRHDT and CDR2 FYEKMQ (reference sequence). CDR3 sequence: CASSYGTSGRKVDEQYF. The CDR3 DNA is TGTGCCAGCAGCTATGGGACTAGCGGGAGGAAAGTCGACGAGCAGTACTTC.

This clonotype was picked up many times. This CDR3 is CASQGQGQETQYF. CDR3 bases: TGCGCCAGCCAGGGACAGGGGCAAGAGACCCAGTACTTC. The chain has TRBV4-1 and TRBJ2-5, with 10 nucleotides matching TRBD1. V gave up 8 bases and J gave up 2 bases; unmatched junction bases: 2. Germline V lookup: CDR1 MGHRA, CDR2 YSYEKL. This CDR3 has 13 amino acids.

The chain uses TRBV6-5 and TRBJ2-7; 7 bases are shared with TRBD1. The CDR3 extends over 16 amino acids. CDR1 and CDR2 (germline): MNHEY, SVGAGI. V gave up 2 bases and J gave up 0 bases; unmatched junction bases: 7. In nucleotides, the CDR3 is TGTGCCAGCAGTTACCACGGACAGGACCGCTCCTACGAGCAGTACTTC. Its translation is CASSYHGQDRSYEQYF.

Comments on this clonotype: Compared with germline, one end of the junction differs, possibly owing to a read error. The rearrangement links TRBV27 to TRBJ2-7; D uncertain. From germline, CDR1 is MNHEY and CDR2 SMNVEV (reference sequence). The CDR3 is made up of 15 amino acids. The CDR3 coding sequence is TGTGCCGGCAGTTTTGACGGAGCACTTCCCTACGAGCAGTACTTC. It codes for CAGSFDGALPYEQYF.

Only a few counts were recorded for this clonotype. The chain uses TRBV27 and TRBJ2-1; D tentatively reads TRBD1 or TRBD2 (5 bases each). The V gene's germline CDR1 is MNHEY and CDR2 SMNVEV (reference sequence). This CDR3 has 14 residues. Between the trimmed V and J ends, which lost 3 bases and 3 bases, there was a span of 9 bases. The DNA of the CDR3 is TGTGCCAGCAGTTTGGGACCACACTACAATGAGCAGTTCTTC. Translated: CASSLGPHYNEQFF.

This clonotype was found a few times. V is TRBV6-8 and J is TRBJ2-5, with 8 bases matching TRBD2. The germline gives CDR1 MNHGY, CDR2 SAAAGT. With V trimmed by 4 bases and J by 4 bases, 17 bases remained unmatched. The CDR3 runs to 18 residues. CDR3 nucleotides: TGTGCCAGCAGTTCAAGCGGGGGAATTTCGGTCCCTTCAGAGACCCAGTACTTC. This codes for CASSSSGGISVPSETQYF.